This T cell receptor (beta chain) was sequenced in a study of cytomegalovirus exposure and HLA in healthy donors. Study-wide results and caveats: Researchers left out some V segments, among them TRBV6-2 and TRBV6-3, as indistinguishable. Reportedly, cytomegalovirus status was diagnosed with high sensitivity and specificity.

A remark on this clone: Its cognate antigen is unknown. A junction boundary mismatches the germline segment, possibly from a read error.

Researchers ran the PCR with 60 Vbeta and 13 Jbeta primers. Per the study methods: Unique TCR beta chains totaled roughly 81 million in a later count, with about 11 million of them shared. Profiling relied on immunoSEQ multiplex PCR, and the TCRdb table lists in-frame clones only, not all of them. V, J and clone size were drawn from that table, and D and trimming were deduced from the DNA. The table shows 200,000 to 250,000 clones, with around 80% occurring only once. The CDR3 has 14 residues. Germline V gene sequence: CDR1 LGHNA, CDR2 YNFKEQ. The sequence came from a man aged 40-49 years in good health and CMV-seronegative. Material for sequencing was PBMCs. This chain connects TRBV4-2 to TRBJ1-5, with TRBD1 as a possible D gene (5 bases). This CDR3 is CARSQAGIDQPQHF. CDR3 sequence (DNA): TGTGCCAGAAGCCAAGCAGGGATAGATCAGCCCCAGCATTTT.